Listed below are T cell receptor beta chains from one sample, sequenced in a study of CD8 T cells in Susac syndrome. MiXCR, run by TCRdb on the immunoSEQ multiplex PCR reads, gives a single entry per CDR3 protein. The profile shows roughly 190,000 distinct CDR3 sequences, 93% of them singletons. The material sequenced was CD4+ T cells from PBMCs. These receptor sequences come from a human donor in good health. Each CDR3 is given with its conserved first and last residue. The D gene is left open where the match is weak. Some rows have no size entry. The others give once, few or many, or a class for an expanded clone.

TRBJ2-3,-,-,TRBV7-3,CASSLGRSSTDTQYF,TGTGCCAGCAGCTTAGGGCGGTCTAGCACAGATACGCAGTATTTT
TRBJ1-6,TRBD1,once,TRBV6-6,CASSYPADRGNSPLHF,TGTGCCAGCAGTTACCCCGCGGACAGGGGGAATTCACCCCTCCACTTT
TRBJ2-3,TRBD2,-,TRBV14,CASSQGGGGALDTQYF,TGTGCCAGCAGCCAAGGAGGCGGGGGGGCTTTAGATACGCAGTATTTT
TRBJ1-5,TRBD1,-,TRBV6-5,CASRPTGGGGQPQHF,TGTGCCAGCAGACCGACAGGGGGAGGAGGTCAGCCCCAGCATTTT
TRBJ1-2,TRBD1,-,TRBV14,CASSHGSGTVYGYTF,TGTGCCAGCAGCCATGGGAGCGGGACAGTCTATGGCTACACCTTC
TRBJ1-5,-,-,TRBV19,CATRDSNQPQHF,TGTGCCACCCGGGACAGCAATCAGCCCCAGCATTTT
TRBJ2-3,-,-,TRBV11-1,CASSLRPGGPDTQYF,TGTGCCAGCAGCTTACGTCCGGGGGGCCCAGATACGCAGTATTTT
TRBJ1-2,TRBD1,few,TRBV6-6,CASSPGQGNGYTF,TGTGCCAGCAGCCCGGGACAGGGTAATGGCTACACCTTC
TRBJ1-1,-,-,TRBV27,CASSLWSSMNTEAFF,TGTGCCAGCAGTTTATGGTCAAGTATGAACACTGAAGCTTTCTTT
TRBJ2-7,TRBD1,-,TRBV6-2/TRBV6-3,CASSYIRTGSYEQYF,TGTGCCAGCAGTTACATTAGGACAGGGTCCTACGAGCAGTACTTC
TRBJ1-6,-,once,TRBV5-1,CASSLEAGKGSPLHF,TGCGCCAGCAGCTTGGAAGCAGGAAAAGGTTCACCCCTCCACTTT
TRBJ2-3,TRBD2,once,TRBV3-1,CASSQDLAGGPGTDTQYF,TGTGCCAGCAGCCAAGACCTAGCGGGGGGGCCAGGCACAGATACGCAGTATTTT
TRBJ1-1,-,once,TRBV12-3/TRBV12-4,CASRSIGFDTEAFF,TGTGCCAGCAGATCCATAGGGTTTGACACTGAAGCTTTCTTT
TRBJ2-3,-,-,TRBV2,CASTGAGTDTQYF,TGTGCCAGCACGGGGGCCGGCACAGATACGCAGTATTTT
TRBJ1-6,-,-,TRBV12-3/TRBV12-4,CASSLALGSSYNSPLHF,TGTGCCAGCAGTTTAGCGCTGGGGAGCTCCTATAATTCACCCCTCCACTTT
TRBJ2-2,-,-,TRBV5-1,CASSLRDVWLF,TGCGCCAGCAGCTTGAGGGACGTCTGGCTTTTT
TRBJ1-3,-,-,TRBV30,CAWKVVGNTIYF,TGTGCCTGGAAGGTAGTTGGAAACACCATATATTTT
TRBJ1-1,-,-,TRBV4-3,CASSREFRGANTEAFF,TGCGCCAGCAGCCGGGAATTCAGGGGAGCAAACACTGAAGCTTTCTTT
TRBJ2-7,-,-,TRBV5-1,CASSLPGARSYEQYF,TGCGCCAGCAGCTTGCCAGGTGCGCGCTCCTACGAGCAGTACTTC
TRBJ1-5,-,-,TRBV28,CASSFVLGPQHF,TGTGCCAGCAGTTTTGTCTTAGGGCCCCAGCATTTT
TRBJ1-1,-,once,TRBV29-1,CSVVERGGSTEAFF,TGCAGCGTTGTCGAAAGAGGGGGTAGCACTGAAGCTTTCTTT
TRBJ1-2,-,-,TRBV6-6,CASSYSGGYGYTF,TGTGCCAGCAGTTACTCCGGGGGCTATGGCTACACCTTC
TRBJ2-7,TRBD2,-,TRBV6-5,CASRRGLGSYEQYF,TGTGCCAGCAGGCGGGGGTTGGGGTCCTACGAGCAGTACTTC
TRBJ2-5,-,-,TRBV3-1,CASSQPWETQYF,TGTGCCAGCAGCCAACCATGGGAGACCCAGTACTTC
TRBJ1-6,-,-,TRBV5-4,CASSLDSSPLHF,TGTGCCAGCAGCTTGGATTCTTCACCCCTCCACTTT
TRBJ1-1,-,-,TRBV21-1,CASSKAPRQGVDTEAFF,TGTGCCAGCAGCAAAGCGCCCCGACAGGGGGTTGATACTGAAGCTTTCTTT
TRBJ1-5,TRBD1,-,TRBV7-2,CASSPNRGGNQPQHF,TGTGCCAGCAGCCCCAACAGGGGCGGCAATCAGCCCCAGCATTTT
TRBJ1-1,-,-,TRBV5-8,CASSVGPNTEAFF,TGTGCCAGCAGCGTCGGGCCGAACACTGAAGCTTTCTTT
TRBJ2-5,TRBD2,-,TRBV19,CASSPGPPGGTQYF,TGTGCCAGTAGTCCGGGACCCCCGGGGGGGACCCAGTACTTC
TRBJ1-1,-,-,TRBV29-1,CSVAGRLNTEAFF,TGCAGCGTTGCGGGCAGATTGAACACTGAAGCTTTCTTT
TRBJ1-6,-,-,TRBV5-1,CASRPTYNSPLHF,TGCGCCAGCAGACCAACCTATAATTCACCCCTCCACTTT
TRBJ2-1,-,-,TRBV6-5,CASSFRGEQFF,TGTGCCAGCAGTTTTCGAGGTGAGCAGTTCTTC
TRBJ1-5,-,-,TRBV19,CASSPPVGQPQHF,TGTGCCAGTAGTCCCCCGGTCGGGCAGCCCCAGCATTTT
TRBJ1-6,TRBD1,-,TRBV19,CASTTGDNSPLHF,TGTGCCAGTACCACAGGGGATAATTCACCCCTCCACTTT
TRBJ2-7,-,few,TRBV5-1,CASSLDGRSYEQYF,TGCGCCAGCAGCTTGGATGGCAGGTCGTACGAGCAGTACTTC
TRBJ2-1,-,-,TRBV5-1,CASSLGGQSSYNEQFF,TGCGCCAGCAGCTTGGGCGGACAGAGCTCCTACAATGAGCAGTTCTTC
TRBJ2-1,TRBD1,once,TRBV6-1,CASSTDRFSSYNEQFF,TGTGCCAGCAGTACGGACAGGTTTAGCTCCTACAATGAGCAGTTCTTC
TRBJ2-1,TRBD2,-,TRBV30,CAWQTSGANNEQFF,TGTGCCTGGCAGACTAGCGGGGCTAACAATGAGCAGTTCTTC
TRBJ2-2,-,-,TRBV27,CASSFRALTGELFF,TGTGCCAGCAGTTTCAGAGCTCTCACCGGGGAGCTGTTTTTT
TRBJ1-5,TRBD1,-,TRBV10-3,CAISEFRDRGHQPQHF,TGTGCCATCAGTGAGTTCCGGGACAGGGGGCATCAGCCCCAGCATTTT
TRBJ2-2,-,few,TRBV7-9,CASSTNTGELFF,TGTGCCAGCAGCACCAACACCGGGGAGCTGTTTTTT
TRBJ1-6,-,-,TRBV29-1,CSVAQWTAQASGNSPLHF,TGCAGCGTTGCCCAGTGGACAGCGCAAGCTAGTGGTAATTCACCCCTCCACTTT
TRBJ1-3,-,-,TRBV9,CASGRDGRNTIYF,TGTGCCAGCGGACGGGACGGACGAAACACCATATATTTT
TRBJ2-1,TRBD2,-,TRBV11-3,CASSRGGTNTPRQFF,TGTGCCAGCAGCCGGGGCGGGACTAATACCCCACGGCAGTTCTTC
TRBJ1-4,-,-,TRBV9,CASSPTSFSEKLFF,TGTGCCAGCAGCCCGACCTCTTTTAGCGAAAAACTGTTTTTT
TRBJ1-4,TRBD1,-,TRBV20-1,CSALGQGVEKLFF,TGCAGTGCTCTCGGACAGGGAGTTGAAAAACTGTTTTTT
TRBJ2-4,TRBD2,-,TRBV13,CASSLRGGLGNIQYF,TGTGCCAGCAGCTTACGGGGGGGGCTAGGAAACATTCAGTACTTC
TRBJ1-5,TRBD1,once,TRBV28,CASRSSLGTGGNQPQHF,TGTGCCAGCAGGTCCAGCCTCGGGACAGGAGGTAATCAGCCCCAGCATTTT
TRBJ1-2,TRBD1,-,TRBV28,CASSPLTPGQGMNGYTF,TGTGCCAGCAGTCCCCTCACCCCGGGACAGGGAATGAATGGCTACACCTTC
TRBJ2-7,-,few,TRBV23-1,CASSHKTNGYEQYF,TGCGCCAGCAGTCACAAGACAAACGGCTACGAGCAGTACTTC